These 28 T cell receptor beta chains share one sample of origin, sequenced in a study of Ad26.COV2.S vaccination and SARS-CoV-2 variants. Profiling relied on immunoSEQ multiplex PCR, and the TCRdb table lists in-frame clones only, not all of them. The data show some 450,000 clones, with about nine tenths seen just once and under 4.5% held by the top ten. The sample's treatment: approximately 18 received Ad26.COV2.S at low or high dose, single or two shots; five or six received placebo; per-sample allocation not given. The investigators took samples on day 63 after the first vaccine or placebo injection. Specimen: peripheral blood, collected in a trial of Ad26.COV2.S vaccine versus placebo. The receptors were gathered from a person aged 18-65 years who received the Ad26.COV2.S COVID-19 vaccine or a placebo.

This chain connects TRBV9 to TRBJ2-3; 8 bases are shared with TRBD1. Germline values: CDR1 SGDLS, CDR2 YYNGEE. V lost 2 bases and J lost 5; bases outside the gene matches: 7. There are 15 residues in the CDR3. The CDR3 spells CASSVAGQGGDTQYF. For the CDR3, the DNA is TGTGCCAGCAGCGTGGCCGGACAGGGTGGAGATACGCAGTATTTT.

The count of this clone is one. CDR3 nucleotide sequence: TGTGCCAGCAGCTTAAGGGGACAGGGGGCATCTGGAAACACCATATATTTT. It translates to CASSLRGQGASGNTIYF. V and J are TRBV7-8 and TRBJ1-3; TRBD1 agrees at 12 bases. Trimming took 2 bases from V and 1 from J; bases not matched to a gene: 3. The CDR3 extends over 17 amino acids. The germline V gene encodes CDR1 SGHVS and CDR2 FQNEAQ.

The V call is TRBV15, the J call TRBJ2-1, with TRBD2 matching over 12 bases. Germline V gives CDR1 LNHNV, CDR2 YYDKDF (reference sequence). CDR3 length: 17 residues. Unmatched junction bases numbered 6, after V lost 3 bases and J lost 3 bases. The CDR3 sequence: CATSSPQTSGSYNEQFF. CDR3 bases: TGTGCCACCAGCAGTCCCCAGACTAGCGGGAGCTACAATGAGCAGTTCTTC.

The rearrangement joins TRBV19 to TRBJ2-7; D is undetermined. Germline CDR1 reads LNHDA; CDR2 reads SQIVND (reference sequence). This CDR3 contains 11 residues. With 2 bases removed from V and 12 bases from J, the gap between germline ends came to 11 bases. The CDR3 DNA follows: TGTGCCAGTAGTATATGTCGTTTCTTGTACTTC. It codes for CASSICRFLYF.

This clone has a handful of counts. The chain recombines TRBV4-2 with TRBJ2-7; D might be TRBD2 (6 bases). Germline CDR1 LGHNA, CDR2 YNFKEQ. The CDR3 has 12 residues. Trimming took off 3 bases at V and 7 bases at J, with 10 bases between the two ends. The CDR3 nucleotides read TGTGCCAGCAGCCACCCGGGGAGGGAGCAGTACTTC. Residues: CASSHPGREQYF.

In DNA form, the CDR3 reads TGTGCCAGCAGCTTGCGTTCCAGCGGGAGTGATACGCAGTATTTT. It codes for CASSLRSSGSDTQYF. The chain carries TRBV5-4 and TRBJ2-3; 8 bases line up with TRBD2. The CDR3 totals 15 residues. From germline, CDR1 is SGHNT and CDR2 YYREEE (reference sequence). Trimming at V came to 1 base and at J to 6 bases, leaving 7 bases not matched to a gene.

The chain carries TRBV6-2 or TRBV6-3 and TRBJ2-7; D possibly corresponds to TRBD2 (6 bases). This CDR3 spans 15 amino acids. Germline V gene data show CDR1 as MNHEY and CDR2 as SVGEGT. The germline V and J ends were trimmed by 0 bases and 2 bases, with 11 bases remaining between them. The CDR3 loop is CASSYSRTTPYEQYF. CDR3 in DNA: TGTGCCAGCAGTTACTCAAGGACTACACCCTACGAGCAGTACTTC.

This chain connects TRBV4-2 to TRBJ2-1, with 8 bases matching TRBD1. In germline, CDR1 is LGHNA, CDR2 YNFKEQ. This CDR3 is 15 amino acids long. Trimming at V came to 3 bases and at J to 5 bases, leaving 6 bases not matched to a gene. CDR3 residues: CASSHSGTGNNEQFF. The CDR3 nucleotides are TGTGCCAGCAGCCACTCCGGGACAGGTAACAATGAGCAGTTCTTC.

The chain carries TRBV7-8 and TRBJ2-3, with D perhaps being TRBD1 or TRBD2 (8 bases each). The CDR3 has 18 amino acids. CDR1 and CDR2 from the germline V gene are SGHVS and FQNEAQ. The V and J ends lost 5 bases and 0 bases respectively, with 21 bases between them. DNA for the CDR3: TGTGCCAGCAGCGGACAGGGACCTTCGGGAGGGAGCACAGATACGCAGTATTTT. This translates into CASSGQGPSGGSTDTQYF.

The chain joins TRBV6-2 or TRBV6-3 to TRBJ1-2, with D uncertain. Germline CDR1 reads MNHEY; CDR2 reads SVGEGT. This CDR3 has 12 residues. Trimming took 5 bases from V and 3 from J, leaving 7 bases between them. The CDR3, as DNA: TGTGCCAGCAGTAAGACTGACTATGGCTACACCTTC. This sequence encodes CASSKTDYGYTF.

The chain employs TRBV12-3 or TRBV12-4 and TRBJ1-5; D is undetermined. Trimming took 3 bases from V and 6 from J, leaving 9 bases between them. This CDR3 spans 13 amino acids. The CDR3 DNA reads TGTGCCAGCAGTTTGAGTTTGGGTCAGCCCCAGCATTTT. It yields the protein CASSLSLGQPQHF.

The chain recombines TRBV15 with TRBJ2-1; TRBD2 matches 9 bases. The CDR3 runs to 18 residues. Germline CDR1 and CDR2: LNHNV and YYDKDF (reference sequence). J lost 7 bases, V lost 2 bases, and 15 bases had no gene match. The CDR3 DNA follows: TGTGCCACCAGCAGATCTAGGCGGCTAGCGGGAAGGGGAAATGAGCAGTTCTTC. It yields the protein CATSRSRRLAGRGNEQFF. Full variable domain (outside the CDR3, taken from reference TRBV15 and TRBJ2-1): DAMVIQNPRYQVTQFGKPVTLSCSQTLNHNVMYWYQQKSSQAPKLLFHYYDKDFNNEADTPDNFQSRRPNTSFCFLDIRSPGLGDTAMYLCATSRSRRLAGRGNEQFFGPGTRLTVL.

This chain links TRBV5-4 with TRBJ2-6; 7 positions agree with TRBD1. This CDR3 region has 15 residues. Germline loops: CDR1 SGHNT, CDR2 YYREEE (reference sequence). V gave up 4 bases and J gave up 0 bases; unmatched junction bases: 1. The CDR3 here is CASSRDSSGANVLTF. Written as DNA, the CDR3 is TGTGCCAGCAGCCGGGACAGCTCTGGGGCCAACGTCCTGACTTTC.

The rearrangement joins TRBV27 to TRBJ2-5; D may be TRBD2 (5 bases). CDR3 length equals 14 residues. Germline V lookup: CDR1 MNHEY, CDR2 SMNVEV (reference sequence). The V and J ends lost 0 bases and 5 bases respectively, with 10 bases between them. The CDR3 DNA follows: TGTGCCAGCAGTTTATCAGTAGGAGGCGAGACCCAGTACTTC. Protein sequence: CASSLSVGGETQYF.

This clone was seen a few times. The chain uses TRBV2 and TRBJ1-1, with D possibly being TRBD1 (5 bases). Germline values: CDR1 SNHLY, CDR2 FYNNEI. This CDR3 spans 14 amino acids. V was cut by 7 bases and J by 4 bases, with 16 bases left in between. As DNA, the CDR3 is TGTGCCAGCACACGGGGCGAAAGGGCCACTGAAGCTTTCTTT. The encoded protein is CASTRGERATEAFF.

This sequence joins TRBV9 and TRBJ2-3, with 7 positions matching TRBD2. The germline gives CDR1 SGDLS, CDR2 YYNGEE. The CDR3 runs 16 residues. Trimming at V came to 0 bases and at J to 3 bases, leaving 7 bases not matched to a gene. The CDR3 protein is CASSVGLGGRTDTQYF. The CDR3 region has the DNA TGTGCCAGCAGCGTAGGCCTCGGGGGGAGGACAGATACGCAGTATTTT.

Concerning this clone: This sample includes further DNA sequences coding for the same CDR3. This chain uses TRBV9 with TRBJ2-7; tentative D call: TRBD1 (5 bases). The CDR3 contains 14 residues. From germline, CDR1 is SGDLS and CDR2 YYNGEE. The germline V and J ends were trimmed by 4 bases and 2 bases, with 13 bases remaining between them. CDR3 sequence reads: CASSPRTSTYEQYF. CDR3 in DNA: TGTGCCAGCAGCCCTCGGACATCAACCTACGAGCAGTACTTC.

This clone was seen more than once but under ten times. The sample contains more than one DNA sequence encoding this CDR3. CDR3 protein: CASSLSSYEQYF. The CDR3 coding sequence is TGTGCCAGCAGTTTAAGCTCCTACGAGCAGTACTTC. The rearrangement uses TRBV28 and TRBJ2-7; D gene unclear. Trimming removed 2 bases from V and 0 bases from J, with 2 bases in between. The CDR3 runs 12 residues. Germline CDR1 and CDR2: MDHEN and SYDVKM.

The rearrangement uses TRBV3-1 (or the pseudogene TRBV3-2) and TRBJ2-7; D could derive from TRBD1 or TRBD2 (5 bases each). The length of the CDR3 is 13 residues. Trimming took 3 bases from V and 5 from J, leaving 11 bases between them. Germline V CDR1 and CDR2: LGHDT, YNNKEL (reference sequence). The CDR3 DNA reads as TGTGCCAGCAGCCATTGGGACCGCCACGAGCAGTACTTC. Residues: CASSHWDRHEQYF.

This clone was counted only a few times. This sequence joins TRBV24-1 and TRBJ1-2, with D unresolved. V lost 4 bases, J lost 3 bases, and 14 bases lay in between. CDR3 size: 15 residues. Germline CDR1 reads KGHDR; CDR2 reads SFDVKD. CDR3 DNA: TGTGCCACCAGTGAGTCCCACCGGGGTTACTATGGCTACACCTTC. Protein: CATSESHRGYYGYTF.

The V gene is TRBV6-5, the J gene TRBJ2-4, with D maybe TRBD1 (6 bases). The germline gives CDR1 MNHEY, CDR2 SVGAGI. V was trimmed by 5 bases and J by 5 bases, leaving 10 bases between them. This CDR3 has 13 residues. The CDR3 DNA follows: TGTGCCAGCAGTCAACAGGGCCAAAACATTCAGTACTTC. Its protein is CASSQQGQNIQYF.

The CDR3 sequence is CASSIKGTDEQFF. The CDR3 nucleotides read TGTGCCAGTAGTATAAAGGGGACAGACGAGCAGTTCTTC. This chain connects TRBV19 to TRBJ2-1, with 7 bases that match TRBD1. Losses at the gene ends were 2 bases for V and 10 bases for J; bases not matched to a gene: 5. Germline lookup yields CDR1 LNHDA and CDR2 SQIVND (reference sequence). The CDR3 is 13 amino acids.

V and J are TRBV11-2 and TRBJ2-7; TRBD1 might be the D (5 bases). Per the germline V gene, CDR1 is SGHAT and CDR2 is FQNNGV. This CDR3 spans 17 amino acids. The V end was cut by 5 bases, the J end by 4 bases, with 24 bases between. This chain's CDR3 is CASSPDVRVGLPYEQYF. The CDR3 DNA is TGTGCCAGCAGCCCCGACGTCAGGGTAGGTCTTCCGTACGAGCAGTACTTC. Variable domain in full (rest from reference TRBV11-2 and TRBJ2-7): EAGVAQSPRYKIIEKRQSVAFWCNPISGHATLYWYQQILGQGPKLLIQFQNNGVVDDSQLPKDRFSAERLKGVDSTLKIQPAKLEDSAVYLCASSPDVRVGLPYEQYFGPGTRLTVT.

The chain employs TRBV18 and TRBJ2-1, with D possibly TRBD2 on 5 matching bases. The V gene lost 0 bases and the J gene lost 12 bases, with 12 bases spanning the gap. The CDR3 extends over 13 amino acids. The germline V gene has CDR1 KGHSH and CDR2 LQKENI. The CDR3 sequence: CASSPPLAQWQFF. The DNA for the CDR3 is TGTGCCAGCTCACCACCCCTAGCCCAGTGGCAGTTCTTC.

The chain combines TRBV27 with TRBJ2-6; possibly TRBD2 for D (6 bases). The CDR3 contains 18 residues. In germline, CDR1 is MNHEY, CDR2 SMNVEV (reference sequence). The V end was cut by 7 bases, the J end by 2 bases, with 21 bases between. CDR3 sequence (DNA): TGTGCCAGCAAGGTCTCCGGTTGGGGGGAACCTGGGGCCAACGTCCTGACTTTC. This encodes CASKVSGWGEPGANVLTF.

The CDR3 region is CASSQRPGLADEQFF. Here the CDR3 DNA reads TGCGCCAGCAGCCAAAGACCGGGACTAGCCGATGAGCAGTTCTTC. The chain combines TRBV4-1 with TRBJ2-1; 9 bases are a match to TRBD2. The germline CDR1 and CDR2 sequences are MGHRA and YSYEKL. The trim removed 2 bases at V and 8 bases at J, leaving 7 bases unmatched. There are 15 residues in the CDR3.

CDR3 sequence reads: CASSVDRGTEAFF. The DNA for the CDR3 is TGTGCCAGTAGTGTGGACAGAGGGACTGAAGCTTTCTTT. The chain is built from TRBV19 and TRBJ1-1, with D tentatively TRBD1 (6 bases). V was clipped by 5 bases and J by 5 bases, with 12 bases between them. The CDR3 extends over 13 amino acids. CDR1 is LNHDA, CDR2 SQIVND, per germline (reference sequence).

The chain recombines TRBV6-2 or TRBV6-3 with TRBJ2-4; D gene unclear. Germline CDR1 is MNHEY and CDR2 is SVGEGT. Between the trimmed V and J ends, which lost 0 bases and 4 bases, there was a span of 16 bases. The CDR3 extends over 17 amino acids. Here the CDR3 reads CASSYSSALWGKNIQYF. The CDR3 DNA follows: TGTGCCAGCAGTTACTCGTCCGCCCTCTGGGGAAAAAACATTCAGTACTTC.